The 24 T cell receptor beta chains below all came from one sample that was sequenced in a study of molecular identifiers for immune sequencing clone quantification. TCRdb fed the PCR reads into MiXCR, producing one record per CDR3 protein. The profile shows 300,000 to 400,000 distinct CDR3 sequences, about a quarter of them singletons. The sample comprised naive CD8+ T cells from blood, with Jurkat cell RNA spiked in. Subset in this sample: FACS-sorted CD8+CD4-CCR7+CD45RA+ naive T cells. These receptors were taken from a human donor in good health. Some libraries in this study had Jurkat cell RNA spiked in.

Notes on this clonotype: A much larger clone is a single base away; this may be a read error. The chain recombines TRBV6-2 or TRBV6-3 with TRBJ2-5, with a tentative D call TRBD2 (6 bases). The ends were cut back, 6 bases at V and 8 bases at J, with 19 bases in the middle. Germline V gene lookup returns CDR1 MNHEY and CDR2 SVGEGT. This CDR3 has 14 amino acids. CDR3 bases: TGTGCCAGCAGCGCGGTCCTTGACGGGAGTACCCAGTACTTC. The encoded protein is CASSAVLDGSTQYF.

This clonotype was observed a handful of times. CDR3 sequence: CSAREAGDNSPLHF. The CDR3 nucleotides read TGCAGTGCTAGAGAGGCAGGGGATAATTCACCCCTCCACTTT. This chain joins TRBV20-1 and TRBJ1-6; D possibly corresponds to TRBD1 (6 bases). This CDR3 region has 14 residues. V shed 0 bases and J shed 5 bases, with 8 bases lying between them. CDR1 and CDR2 from the germline V gene are DFQATT and SNEGSKA (reference sequence).

The sample holds many counts of this clonotype. This sequence joins TRBV11-2 and TRBJ2-1; D remains unclear. The length of the CDR3 is 15 residues. Germline CDR1 reads SGHAT; CDR2 reads FQNNGV. V lost 2 bases and J 0 bases, leaving 8 bases between the germline ends. The CDR3 loop is CASSLYRSSYNEQFF. For the CDR3, the DNA is TGTGCCAGCAGCTTATACCGAAGCTCCTACAATGAGCAGTTCTTC.

In this sample, this clonotype turned up a few times. The chain recombines TRBV20-1 with TRBJ2-1; TRBD2 matches at 7 bases. From germline, CDR1 is DFQATT and CDR2 SNEGSKA (reference sequence). The CDR3 covers 16 residues. The junction had 14 bases not matched to a gene; V was cut back by 5 bases and J by 4 bases. The CDR3 protein is CSASSPSSGLYNEQFF. CDR3 coding DNA: TGCAGTGCTTCCTCCCCGAGTAGCGGGTTATACAATGAGCAGTTCTTC.

This clonotype was seen only a few times. A read error is likely, as this CDR3 ends without the conserved phenylalanine or tryptophan. This chain joins TRBV27 and TRBJ1-1, with unresolved D. Germline CDR1 reads MNHEY; CDR2 reads SMNVEV (reference sequence). The CDR3 is made up of 13 amino acids. V lost 5 bases and J 0 bases, leaving 7 bases between the germline ends. The CDR3 DNA is TGTGCCAGCAGTCTGACCCTGAACACTGAAGCTTTCTTA. Translation gives CASSLTLNTEAFL.

This chain connects TRBV2 to TRBJ2-7, with 7 nucleotides matching TRBD1. Germline V CDR1 and CDR2: SNHLY, FYNNEI. The junction had 4 bases not matched to a gene; V was cut back by 9 bases and J by 2 bases. This CDR3 has 12 residues. DNA of the CDR3: TGTGCCAGTACAGGGGAACCCTACGAGCAGTACTTC. Translation gives CASTGEPYEQYF.

This clonotype turned up a few times. V is TRBV4-1 and J is TRBJ1-1; TRBD1 matches 10 bases. V dropped 0 bases and J dropped 6; count of bases not matched to a gene: 4. CDR1 MGHRA and CDR2 YSYEKL come from the germline V gene. This CDR3 is built from 15 residues. The CDR3 loop is CASSQDRDRGAEAFF. The CDR3 DNA is TGCGCCAGCAGCCAAGATCGGGACAGGGGCGCTGAAGCTTTCTTT.

This clonotype occurred many times. The chain recombines TRBV4-3 with TRBJ1-1, with D perhaps TRBD1 (5 bases). Trimming pared 0 bases from V and 7 bases from J, leaving 12 bases between. Germline V lookup: CDR1 LGHNA, CDR2 YSLEER. The CDR3 totals 14 residues. The CDR3 is CASSQDRVGGEAFF. The DNA for the CDR3 is TGCGCCAGCAGCCAAGATCGAGTGGGGGGTGAAGCTTTCTTT.

V and J are TRBV4-1 and TRBJ2-7, with 12 bases lining up with TRBD2. Trimming cost V 1 base and J 6 bases; bases outside gene matches: 19. CDR3 length equals 20 residues. CDR1 is MGHRA and CDR2 is YSYEKL in the germline V gene. The CDR3 sequence: CASSQALAASGRALGFEQYF. The CDR3 coding sequence is TGCGCCAGCAGCCAAGCTCTGGCGGCTAGCGGGAGGGCACTGGGGTTCGAGCAGTACTTC.

This clonotype was detected ten times or more. V usage is TRBV5-1 and J usage is TRBJ2-7; the D gene is possibly TRBD1 (5 bases). The V end was cut by 7 bases, the J end by 3 bases, with 20 bases between. This CDR3 has 15 amino acids. Germline values: CDR1 SGHRS, CDR2 YFSETQ. CDR3 in DNA: TGCGCCAGCTCATCAGATCAGGGTACCGGCTACGAGCAGTACTTC. As protein: CASSSDQGTGYEQYF.

With regard to this clonotype: A read error is possible here, since a much larger clone lies one base away. The gene calls are TRBV29-1 and TRBJ2-5; unclear D gene. V was shortened by 3 bases and J by 2 bases, with 7 bases between the two germline ends. Germline-derived CDR1 and CDR2 are SQVTM and ANQGSEA. The CDR3 runs 12 residues. The CDR3 coding sequence is TGCAGCGTTGAGAGCAGTCAAGAGACCCAGTACTTC. Translated: CSVESSQETQYF.

This chain uses TRBV13 with TRBJ2-4; the match to TRBD2 covers 10 bases. CDR1 is PRHDT, CDR2 FYEKMQ, per germline (reference sequence). Trimming removed 0 bases from V and 8 bases from J; junction bases left unmatched: 7. The CDR3 totals 16 residues. CDR3 sequence (DNA): TGTGCCAGCAGCTTAGGAGGAGCGGGGGGGGAGGACATTCAGTACTTC. It specifies CASSLGGAGGEDIQYF.

This clonotype appeared many times. V is TRBV9 and J is TRBJ2-4, with D perhaps matching TRBD2 (5 bases). This CDR3 region has 15 residues. Trimming removed 1 base from V and 6 bases from J, with 14 bases in between. Germline values: CDR1 SGDLS, CDR2 YYNGEE. The CDR3 is CASSVSGIPRNIQYF. The CDR3 bases are TGTGCCAGCAGCGTATCCGGGATACCCAGAAACATTCAGTACTTC.

The CDR3 region is CASSSRQALNSYEQYF. The CDR3, as DNA: TGTGCCAGCAGTTCCCGACAGGCCCTCAACTCCTACGAGCAGTACTTC. V gene TRBV27 combines with J gene TRBJ2-7; D may be TRBD1 (6 bases). V gave up 4 bases and J gave up 0 bases, with 16 bases separating them. CDR3 size: 16 residues. Per germline, CDR1 MNHEY and CDR2 SMNVEV (reference sequence).

The table lists this clonotype with many counts. The V and J genes are TRBV5-6 and TRBJ2-3; the match to TRBD1 covers 7 bases. Trimming cost V 5 bases and J 2 bases; bases outside gene matches: 5. The CDR3 extends over 14 amino acids. From germline, CDR1 is SGHDT and CDR2 YYEEEE. The CDR3 spells CASSPGTATDTQYF. CDR3 sequence (DNA): TGTGCCAGCAGTCCCGGGACAGCCACAGATACGCAGTATTTT.

Only a few counts were recorded for this clonotype. The CDR3, as DNA: TGCGCCAGCAGCCAATTCTTGGGAGAATACGAGCAGTACTTC. It yields the protein CASSQFLGEYEQYF. The rearrangement joins TRBV4-3 to TRBJ2-7, with D possibly matching TRBD2 (5 bases). Trimming took off 2 bases at V and 4 bases at J, with 12 bases between the two ends. In germline, CDR1 is LGHNA, CDR2 YSLEER. CDR3 length: 14 residues.

The chain has TRBV27 and TRBJ2-3; no clear D. Germline V lookup: CDR1 MNHEY, CDR2 SMNVEV (reference sequence). There are 15 residues in the CDR3. Deletions cut 2 bases from V and 3 bases from J, with 12 bases between. DNA for the CDR3: TGTGCCAGCAGTTTAGGGCAGTCAAATACAGATACGCAGTATTTT. As protein: CASSLGQSNTDTQYF.

The rearrangement joins TRBV7-9 to TRBJ2-7; 11 nucleotides line up with TRBD2. This CDR3 spans 16 amino acids. Trimming cost V 5 bases and J 3 bases; bases outside gene matches: 9. Germline loops: CDR1 SEHNR, CDR2 FQNEAQ (reference sequence). The CDR3 nucleotides read TGTGCCAGCAGCCCGAAACTAGCGGGGGTTGACTACGAGCAGTACTTC. It translates to CASSPKLAGVDYEQYF.

The chain joins TRBV29-1 to TRBJ2-5; D perhaps matches TRBD1 (5 bases). Germline V CDR1 and CDR2: SQVTM, ANQGSEA. CDR3 length: 15 amino acids. The ends were cut back, 1 base at V and 2 bases at J, with 14 bases in the middle. The DNA of the CDR3 is TGCAGCGTTGAAGGATGGGGCTTAAATCAAGAGACCCAGTACTTC. Protein: CSVEGWGLNQETQYF.

This clonotype was counted at least ten times. The chain combines TRBV6-5 with TRBJ2-7, with TRBD1 matching 7 bases. With 5 bases clipped from V and 0 bases from J, the junction kept 7 bases outside the gene matches. The CDR3 sequence is 15 residues long. Germline CDR1 and CDR2: MNHEY and SVGAGI. CDR3: CASSPRQGSSYEQYF. The CDR3 DNA reads TGTGCCAGCAGTCCTCGACAGGGAAGCTCCTACGAGCAGTACTTC.

This clonotype was seen repeatedly, ten times or more. The chain combines TRBV5-6 with TRBJ1-4, with no clear D. Germline CDR1 and CDR2: SGHDT and YYEEEE. V lost 0 bases and J lost 8, with 17 bases in between. The CDR3 extends over 16 amino acids. CDR3 in amino acids: CASSLGAALLSEKLFF. The CDR3 DNA reads TGTGCCAGCAGCTTGGGCGCAGCCCTTTTAAGCGAAAAACTGTTTTTT.

Remarks on this clonotype: With a much larger clone just one base away, this may be a read error. As DNA, the CDR3 is TGCAGCGTTGAAGGGCAGCCCGGGACGCAGTATTTT. Translation: CSVEGQPGTQYF. The rearrangement joins TRBV29-1 to TRBJ2-3; D not resolved. The germline CDR1 and CDR2 sequences are SQVTM and ANQGSEA. There are 12 residues in the CDR3. V dropped 1 base and J dropped 9 bases, with 11 bases sitting between them.

This clonotype has just a few counts. The rearrangement links TRBV6-2 or TRBV6-3 to TRBJ2-3, with TRBD2 as a possible D gene (5 bases). V lost 2 bases and J lost 3, with 6 bases in between. Germline V gene sequence: CDR1 MNHEY, CDR2 SVGEGT. The CDR3 loop spans 13 amino acids. Here the CDR3 reads CASSYEGTDTQYF. In DNA form, the CDR3 reads TGTGCCAGCAGTTACGAGGGAACAGATACGCAGTATTTT.

As concerns this clonotype: One junction end disagrees with the germline gene, perhaps due to a read error. The gene calls are TRBV5-4 and TRBJ1-1; TRBD1 aligns across 8 bases. Germline V gene sequence: CDR1 SGHNT, CDR2 YYREEE (reference sequence). This CDR3 region has 15 residues. Here the CDR3 reads CASSFSGGLKTEAFF. In DNA form, the CDR3 reads TGTGCCAGCAGCTTCTCAGGGGGCCTGAAGACTGAAGCTTTCTTT.